This record concerns one T cell receptor (beta chain) sequence. Its antigen is currently unknown. This record comes from a study of T cell responses to AZD1222 COVID-19 vaccine. Whole-study context: Second-dose groups at about 4 or about 12 weeks were pooled. Study conclusions and caveats: Seropositive AZD1222 recipients at baseline numbered only five or six. Spike-spanning, vaccine-associated CD4 TCRs were dominant at 160-218 and 743-854. Per reports, nearly half of all spike-specific TCRs target regions that are unmutated in variants.

Assay used: immunoSEQ multiplex PCR; TCRdb lists only in-frame clones, some missing. In the table there are 110,000 or so clones, about 89% of which are singletons. The sample here was peripheral blood, taken on day 0 of AZD1222 vaccination. The receptor's source is an adult in good health.

The CDR3 region is CASSFPGLAGGEQFF. CDR3 sequence (DNA): TGTGCCAGCAGTTTCCCGGGACTAGCGGGGGGAGAGCAGTTCTTC. V gene TRBV6-5 combines with J gene TRBJ2-1; 15 bases are shared with TRBD2. V trimming: 4 bases; J trimming: 10 bases; junction bases outside the gene matches: 5. This CDR3 has 15 amino acids. Per germline, CDR1 MNHEY and CDR2 SVGAGI.